Listed below are T cell receptor beta chains from one sample, sequenced in a study of T cell repertoires in cytomegalovirus infection. One entry per CDR3 protein, called by TCRdb with MiXCR from the reads. The sample carries approximately 730,000 distinct CDR3 sequences, 25% to 35% recorded once. Their antigens remain unidentified. The sample here was cultured CD8+ T cells from PBMCs, taken from culture after CMV antigen stimulation. Receptors were obtained from a human donor in good health (CMV status not recorded). Some clones in this sample may be carry-over from other donors' samples. The CDR3 runs from the conserved cysteine through the conserved F or W. The D gene is left open where the match is weak. Clone size is shown for a subset of rows, as once, few, many or a class of expanded clone.

J | V | size | D | CDR3 | DNA
TRBJ2-3 | TRBV2 | - | - | CASPAGPDTQYF | TGTGCCAGCCCGGCAGGGCCAGATACGCAGTATTTT
TRBJ2-1 | TRBV7-2 | few | - | CASSPTPGRRATEQFF | TGTGCCAGCAGCCCTACCCCCGGGCGGAGAGCGACTGAGCAGTTCTTC
TRBJ2-7 | TRBV4-1 | - | TRBD2 | CASSQVNSGGSEQYF | TGCGCCAGCAGCCAAGTTAATAGCGGGGGATCGGAGCAGTACTTC
TRBJ1-2 | TRBV2 | - | - | CASSEAPGSGGYTF | TGTGCCAGCAGTGAAGCGCCCGGGTCTGGTGGCTACACCTTC
TRBJ1-1 | TRBV19 | few | - | CASFGGAEAFF | TGTGCCAGTTTTGGGGGTGCTGAAGCTTTCTTT
TRBJ2-1 | TRBV25-1 | - | - | CASIRDGPWVEQFF | TGTGCCAGCATCCGGGACGGACCGTGGGTTGAGCAGTTCTTC
TRBJ2-3 | TRBV6-6 | few | TRBD1 | CASSVDRVSTDTQYF | TGTGCCAGCAGCGTAGACAGGGTGAGCACAGATACGCAGTATTTT
TRBJ2-1 | TRBV6-1 | - | - | CASIGGREQFF | TGTGCCAGCATAGGAGGTAGGGAGCAGTTCTTC
TRBJ1-1 | TRBV4-1 | - | TRBD1 | CASSQQQGPTEAFF | TGCGCCAGCAGCCAACAACAGGGGCCCACTGAAGCTTTCTTT
TRBJ2-5 | TRBV4-2 | - | TRBD2 | CASSQGDSGGLKETQYF | TGTGCCAGCAGCCAAGGCGATAGCGGGGGCTTAAAAGAGACCCAGTACTTC
TRBJ1-1 | TRBV14 | - | TRBD1 | CASSQDKDRVLNTEAFF | TGTGCCAGCAGCCAAGATAAGGACAGGGTCCTGAACACTGAAGCTTTCTTT
TRBJ1-1 | TRBV4-1 | - | - | CASSQEGAPTEAFF | TGCGCCAGCAGCCAAGAGGGGGCGCCCACTGAAGCTTTCTTT
TRBJ1-2 | TRBV12-3/TRBV12-4 | - | - | CASSDSTSSYGYTF | TGTGCCAGCAGTGACAGTACGTCTAGCTATGGCTACACCTTC
TRBJ2-6 | TRBV7-6 | few | TRBD1 | CASSSRGLGANVLTF | TGTGCCAGCAGCTCCAGGGGGCTCGGGGCCAACGTCCTGACTTTC
TRBJ2-1 | TRBV7-9 | - | - | CASSFSDPFNEQFF | TGTGCCAGCAGCTTTTCGGACCCCTTCAATGAGCAGTTCTTC
TRBJ2-3 | TRBV15 | - | - | CATSTFTRPGTDTQYF | TGTGCCACCAGCACCTTTACGCGCCCCGGGACAGATACGCAGTATTTT
TRBJ1-2 | TRBV6-6 | few | TRBD1 | CASSYGGQDYGYTF | TGTGCCAGCAGTTACGGGGGACAGGACTATGGCTACACCTTC